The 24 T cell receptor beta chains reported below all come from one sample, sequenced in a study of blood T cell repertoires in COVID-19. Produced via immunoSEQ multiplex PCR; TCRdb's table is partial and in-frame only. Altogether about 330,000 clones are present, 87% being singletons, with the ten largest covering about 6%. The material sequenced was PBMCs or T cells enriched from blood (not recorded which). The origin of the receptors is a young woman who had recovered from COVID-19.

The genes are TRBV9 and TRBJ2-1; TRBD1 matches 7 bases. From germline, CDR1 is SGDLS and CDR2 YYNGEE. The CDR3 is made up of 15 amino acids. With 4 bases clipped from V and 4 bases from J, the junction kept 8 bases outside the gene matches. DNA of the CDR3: TGTGCCAGCAGCCTACGGGACAGAGGTTACAATGAGCAGTTCTTC. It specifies CASSLRDRGYNEQFF.

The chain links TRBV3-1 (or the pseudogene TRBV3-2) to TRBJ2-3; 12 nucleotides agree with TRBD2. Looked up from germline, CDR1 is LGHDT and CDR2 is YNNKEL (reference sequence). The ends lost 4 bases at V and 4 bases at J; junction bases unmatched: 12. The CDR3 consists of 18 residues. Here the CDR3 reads CASSLSGTSGSLSDTQYF. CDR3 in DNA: TGTGCCAGCAGCCTTTCCGGGACTAGCGGGTCCCTTTCAGATACGCAGTATTTT.

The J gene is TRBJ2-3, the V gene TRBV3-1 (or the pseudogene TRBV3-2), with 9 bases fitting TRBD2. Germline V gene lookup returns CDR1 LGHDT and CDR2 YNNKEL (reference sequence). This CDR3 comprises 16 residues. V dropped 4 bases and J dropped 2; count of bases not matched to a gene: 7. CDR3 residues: CASSLQRGAITDTQYF. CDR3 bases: TGTGCCAGCAGCCTCCAGCGGGGGGCCATCACAGATACGCAGTATTTT.

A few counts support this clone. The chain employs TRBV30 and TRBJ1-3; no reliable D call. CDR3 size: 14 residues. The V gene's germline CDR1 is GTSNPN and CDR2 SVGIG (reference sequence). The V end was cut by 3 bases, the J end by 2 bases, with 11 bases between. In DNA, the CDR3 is TGTGCCTGGAGCCCCGGGGTTGCTGGAAACACCATATATTTT. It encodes CAWSPGVAGNTIYF.

CDR3: CASSLGGTGSEKLFF. CDR3 nucleotides: TGTGCCAGCAGCTTAGGCGGCACGGGAAGTGAAAAACTGTTTTTT. The V call is TRBV7-9, the J call TRBJ1-4; the D is unclear. Germline loops: CDR1 SEHNR, CDR2 FQNEAQ (reference sequence). The V and J ends lost 1 base and 7 bases respectively, with 13 bases between them. CDR3 length equals 15 residues.

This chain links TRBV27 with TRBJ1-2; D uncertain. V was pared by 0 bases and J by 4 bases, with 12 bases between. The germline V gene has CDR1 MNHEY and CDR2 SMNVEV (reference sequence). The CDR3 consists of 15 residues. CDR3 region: CASSLSIDKSYGYTF. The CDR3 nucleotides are TGTGCCAGCAGTTTATCAATTGACAAGAGCTATGGCTACACCTTC.

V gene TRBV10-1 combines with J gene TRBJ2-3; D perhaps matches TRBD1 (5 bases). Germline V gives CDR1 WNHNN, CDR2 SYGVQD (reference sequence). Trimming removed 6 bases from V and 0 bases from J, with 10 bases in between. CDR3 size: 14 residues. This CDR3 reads CASSIDSSTDTQYF. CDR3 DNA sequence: TGCGCCAGCAGCATAGACAGCAGCACAGATACGCAGTATTTT.

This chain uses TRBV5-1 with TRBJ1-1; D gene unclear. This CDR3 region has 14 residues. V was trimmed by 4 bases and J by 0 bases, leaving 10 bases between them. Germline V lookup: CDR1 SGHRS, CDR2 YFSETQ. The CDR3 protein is CASSQPGMNTEAFF. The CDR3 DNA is TGCGCCAGCAGCCAACCCGGGATGAACACTGAAGCTTTCTTT. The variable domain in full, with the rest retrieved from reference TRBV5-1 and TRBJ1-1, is KAGVTQTPRYLIKTRGQQVTLSCSPISGHRSVSWYQQTPGQGLQFLFEYFSETQRNKGNFPGRFSGRQFSNSRSEMNVSTLELGDSALYLCASSQPGMNTEAFFGQGTRLTVV.

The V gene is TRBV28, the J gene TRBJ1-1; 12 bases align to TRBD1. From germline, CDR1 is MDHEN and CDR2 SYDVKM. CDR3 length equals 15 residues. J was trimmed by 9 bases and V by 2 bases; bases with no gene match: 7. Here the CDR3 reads CASSLPGTGGLQAFF. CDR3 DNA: TGTGCCAGCAGTTTACCGGGGACAGGGGGCCTCCAAGCTTTCTTT.

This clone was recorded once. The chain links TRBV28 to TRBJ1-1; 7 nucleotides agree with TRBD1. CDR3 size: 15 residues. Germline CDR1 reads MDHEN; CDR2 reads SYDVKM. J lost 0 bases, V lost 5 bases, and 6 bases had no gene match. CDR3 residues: CASSPRTGMNTEAFF. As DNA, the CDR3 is TGTGCCAGCAGTCCCAGGACAGGAATGAACACTGAAGCTTTCTTT.

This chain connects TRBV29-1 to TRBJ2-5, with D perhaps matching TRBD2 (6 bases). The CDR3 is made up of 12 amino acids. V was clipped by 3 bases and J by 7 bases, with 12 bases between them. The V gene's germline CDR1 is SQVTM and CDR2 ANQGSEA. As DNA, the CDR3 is TGCAGCGTTGAGGGCAGGGACTGGACCCAGTACTTC. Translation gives CSVEGRDWTQYF.

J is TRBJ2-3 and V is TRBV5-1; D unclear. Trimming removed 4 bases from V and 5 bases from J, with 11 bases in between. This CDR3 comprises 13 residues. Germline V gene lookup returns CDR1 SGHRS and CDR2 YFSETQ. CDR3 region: CASSLDHQDTQYF. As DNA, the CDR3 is TGCGCCAGCAGCCTAGACCATCAAGATACGCAGTATTTT.

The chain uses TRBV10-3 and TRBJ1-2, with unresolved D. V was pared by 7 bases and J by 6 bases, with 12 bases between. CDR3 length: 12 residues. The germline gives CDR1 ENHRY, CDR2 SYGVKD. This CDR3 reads CAINAGGHGYTF. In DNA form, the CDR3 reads TGTGCCATCAATGCCGGAGGGCATGGCTACACCTTC.

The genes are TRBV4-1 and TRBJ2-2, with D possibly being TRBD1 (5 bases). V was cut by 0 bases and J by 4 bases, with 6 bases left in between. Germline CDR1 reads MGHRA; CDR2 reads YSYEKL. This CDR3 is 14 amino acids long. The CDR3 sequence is CASSQDRATGELFF. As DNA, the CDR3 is TGCGCCAGCAGCCAAGACAGGGCCACCGGGGAGCTGTTTTTT.

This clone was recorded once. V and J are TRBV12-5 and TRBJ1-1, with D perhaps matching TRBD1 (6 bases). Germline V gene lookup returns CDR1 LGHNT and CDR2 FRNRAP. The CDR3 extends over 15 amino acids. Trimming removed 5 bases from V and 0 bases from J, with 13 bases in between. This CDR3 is CASGPPGQVNTEAFF. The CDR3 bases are TGTGCTAGTGGTCCACCGGGACAAGTGAACACTGAAGCTTTCTTT.

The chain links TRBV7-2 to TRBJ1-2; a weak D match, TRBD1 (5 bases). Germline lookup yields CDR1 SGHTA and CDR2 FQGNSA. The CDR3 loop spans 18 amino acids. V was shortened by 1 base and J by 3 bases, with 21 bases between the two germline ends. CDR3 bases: TGTGCCAGCAGCTTAGTTTCAGGGCCACATCCCACTGACTATGGCTACACCTTC. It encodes CASSLVSGPHPTDYGYTF.

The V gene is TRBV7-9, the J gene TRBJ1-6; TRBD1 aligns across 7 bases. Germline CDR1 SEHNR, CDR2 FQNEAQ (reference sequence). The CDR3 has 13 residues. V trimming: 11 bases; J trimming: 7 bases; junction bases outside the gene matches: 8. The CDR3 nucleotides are TGTGCCGGAACAGGGACAGAGAATTCACCCCTCCACTTT. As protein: CAGTGTENSPLHF.

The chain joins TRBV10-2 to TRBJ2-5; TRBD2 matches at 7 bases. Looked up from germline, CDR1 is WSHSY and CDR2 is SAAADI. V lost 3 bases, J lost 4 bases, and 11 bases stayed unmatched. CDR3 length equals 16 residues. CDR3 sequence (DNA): TGCGCCAGCAGTGACCGACGACTAGCCTGGTTAGAGACCCAGTACTTC. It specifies CASSDRRLAWLETQYF.

The CDR3 protein is CASSYPALAGGNEQFF. The CDR3 coding sequence is TGTGCCAGCAGCTACCCGGCACTAGCGGGGGGCAATGAGCAGTTCTTC. The gene calls are TRBV5-4 and TRBJ2-1; TRBD2 aligns across 12 bases. In germline, CDR1 is SGHNT, CDR2 YYREEE (reference sequence). The V and J ends lost 3 bases and 6 bases, in that order; junction bases with no gene match: 7. CDR3 length: 16 amino acids.

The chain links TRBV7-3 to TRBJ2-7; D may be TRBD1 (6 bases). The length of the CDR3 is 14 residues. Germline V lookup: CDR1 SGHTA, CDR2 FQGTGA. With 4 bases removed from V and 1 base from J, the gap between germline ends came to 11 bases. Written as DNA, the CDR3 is TGTGCCAGCAGCTCGGGACACCAATCCTACGAGCAGTACTTC. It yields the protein CASSSGHQSYEQYF.

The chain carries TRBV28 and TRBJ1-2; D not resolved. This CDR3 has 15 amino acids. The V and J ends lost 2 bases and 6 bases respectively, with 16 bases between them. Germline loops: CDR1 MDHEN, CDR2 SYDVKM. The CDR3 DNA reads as TGTGCCAGCAGTTTAAACGTTGGCCTCCTAGATGGCTACACCTTC. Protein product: CASSLNVGLLDGYTF.

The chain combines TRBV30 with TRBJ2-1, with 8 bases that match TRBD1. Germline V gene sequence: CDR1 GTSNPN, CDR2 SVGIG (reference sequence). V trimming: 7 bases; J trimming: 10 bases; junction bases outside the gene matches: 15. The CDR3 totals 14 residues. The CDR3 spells CALTWAGGWREQFF. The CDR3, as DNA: TGTGCCTTGACCTGGGCAGGGGGCTGGAGAGAGCAGTTCTTC.

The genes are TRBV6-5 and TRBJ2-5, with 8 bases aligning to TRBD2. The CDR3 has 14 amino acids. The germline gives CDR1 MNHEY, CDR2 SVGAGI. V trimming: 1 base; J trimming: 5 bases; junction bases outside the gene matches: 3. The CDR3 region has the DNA TGTGCCAGCAGTTACTTGGGACTAGGGGAGACCCAGTACTTC. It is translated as CASSYLGLGETQYF.

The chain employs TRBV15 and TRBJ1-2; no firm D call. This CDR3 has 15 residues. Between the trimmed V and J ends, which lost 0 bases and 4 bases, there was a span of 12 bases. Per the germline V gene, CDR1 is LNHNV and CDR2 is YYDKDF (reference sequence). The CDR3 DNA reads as TGTGCCACCAGCAGAGATCGGGGAGTTAGCTATGGCTACACCTTC. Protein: CATSRDRGVSYGYTF. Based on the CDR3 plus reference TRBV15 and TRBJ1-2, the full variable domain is DAMVIQNPRYQVTQFGKPVTLSCSQTLNHNVMYWYQQKSSQAPKLLFHYYDKDFNNEADTPDNFQSRRPNTSFCFLDIRSPGLGDTAMYLCATSRDRGVSYGYTFGSGTRLTVV.